One sample yielded the 22 T cell receptor beta chains listed below, sequenced in a study of T cells in Graves' hyperthyroidism and ophthalmopathy. Amplified TCR beta CDR3 regions came from RNA transcripts. Carried out on the TCR CDR3, a first-round RT-PCR used the HTBI primer set. One entry per CDR3 protein results from TCRdb running MiXCR on the multiplex PCR reads. The table has over 700,000 distinct CDR3 sequences, 35% to 40% seen once. The sample taken for sequencing was blood. The source is a man younger than 35 with Graves' hyperthyroidism.

The sample holds one count of this clonotype. A much more abundant neighbour one base away suggests this may be a read error. The V and J genes are TRBV7-8 and TRBJ1-4; 8 bases line up with TRBD1. Germline assignment: CDR1 SGHVS and CDR2 FQNEAQ. The CDR3 sequence is 15 residues long. CDR3 sequence: CAGSLVDREDEKLFF. The CDR3 region has the DNA TGTGCCGGCAGCTTAGTGGACAGGGAGGATGAAAAACTGTTTTTT.

Many counts were recorded for this clonotype. CDR3 DNA sequence: TGTGCCAGCAGCTTGGCGGCAGGAGGCCAGCCCCAGCATTTT. Its translation: CASSLAAGGQPQHF. This rearrangement joins TRBV5-5 to TRBJ1-5; D not certain. Germline assignment: CDR1 SGHKS and CDR2 YYEKEE (reference sequence). This CDR3 has 14 amino acids. V was pared by 0 bases and J by 7 bases, with 11 bases between.

The CDR3 DNA reads TGCAGTGCCAGCAGCATCGGGACAGCATCCTACGAGCAGTACTTC. This encodes CSASSIGTASYEQYF. This rearrangement joins TRBV20-1 to TRBJ2-7; TRBD1 matches 7 bases. V shed 6 bases, J shed 1 base, and the junction held 12 bases outside the gene matches. This CDR3 contains 15 residues. Germline-derived CDR1 and CDR2 are DFQATT and SNEGSKA (reference sequence).

The chain combines TRBV24-1 with TRBJ2-7; 9 positions agree with TRBD1. Germline assignment: CDR1 KGHDR and CDR2 SFDVKD. With V trimmed by 2 bases and J by 3 bases, 7 bases remained unmatched. This CDR3 region has 16 residues. CDR3 nucleotide sequence: TGTGCCACCAGTGATTCGGCAGGGGACAGGGTCTACGAGCAGTACTTC. Residues: CATSDSAGDRVYEQYF.

At least ten counts were recorded for this clonotype. The rearrangement joins TRBV7-8 to TRBJ1-4; 8 bases align to TRBD1. Per the germline V gene, CDR1 is SGHVS and CDR2 is FQNEAQ. The CDR3 extends over 15 amino acids. J gave up 7 bases and V 5 bases, and 9 bases lay outside the gene matches. The CDR3 DNA reads TGTGCCAGCAGCCCCACGACAGGGGTGGGTGAAAAACTGTTTTTT. Its protein is CASSPTTGVGEKLFF.

The V and J genes are TRBV25-1 and TRBJ1-2; D gene ambiguous. Trimming removed 2 bases from V and 0 bases from J, with 10 bases in between. Germline lookup yields CDR1 MGHDK and CDR2 SYGVNS. The CDR3 extends over 15 amino acids. CDR3 sequence reads: CASSEDGPSNYGYTF. DNA for the CDR3: TGTGCCAGCAGTGAAGATGGGCCATCTAACTATGGCTACACCTTC.

The CDR3 bases are TGCAGCGTGGATGACAGACGCACAGATACGCAGTATTTT. Translating it yields CSVDDRRTDTQYF. The chain combines TRBV29-1 with TRBJ2-3, with a possible D match to TRBD1 (5 bases). The germline V and J ends were trimmed by 6 bases and 1 base, with 11 bases remaining between them. This CDR3 contains 13 residues. Germline values: CDR1 SQVTM, CDR2 ANQGSEA.

A single count supports this clonotype. The chain recombines TRBV29-1 with TRBJ2-7, with TRBD2 matching over 13 bases. V lost 4 bases and J lost 2; bases outside the gene matches: 5. CDR1 is SQVTM, CDR2 ANQGSEA, per germline. This CDR3 has 15 amino acids. CDR3 coding DNA: TGCAGCGTTGGTGTGGGACTAGCGGGAACCTACGAGCAGTACTTC. Amino acids: CSVGVGLAGTYEQYF.

The chain employs TRBV20-1 and TRBJ1-1, with a weak D call TRBD1 (5 bases). The CDR3 contains 13 residues. The V and J ends lost 6 bases and 0 bases respectively, with 11 bases between them. Germline values: CDR1 DFQATT, CDR2 SNEGSKA (reference sequence). The CDR3 region has the DNA TGCAGTGCCGTCAAACAGGTGAACACTGAAGCTTTCTTT. Its protein product is CSAVKQVNTEAFF.

This clonotype showed up just a few times. This rearrangement joins TRBV11-2 to TRBJ2-5; 9 bases agree with TRBD2. Trimming took 3 bases from V and 4 from J; bases not matched to a gene: 6. Per germline, CDR1 SGHAT and CDR2 FQNNGV. This CDR3 spans 15 amino acids. For the CDR3, the DNA is TGTGCCAGCAGCTTTAGCGGGAGATGGCTAGAGACCCAGTACTTC. Its protein is CASSFSGRWLETQYF.

This clonotype has just a few counts. V usage is TRBV11-2 and J usage is TRBJ1-1; TRBD1 agrees at 7 bases. J was trimmed by 3 bases and V by 5 bases; bases with no gene match: 6. The CDR3 spans 14 residues. The germline CDR1 and CDR2 sequences are SGHAT and FQNNGV. The CDR3 spells CASSKGQLYTEAFF. Written as DNA, the CDR3 is TGTGCCAGCAGCAAGGGACAGTTATACACTGAAGCTTTCTTT.

On this clonotype: At one end the junction does not follow the germline gene, possibly because of a read error. The rearrangement joins TRBV25-1 to TRBJ2-6; D is possibly TRBD1 (5 bases). Germline V lookup: CDR1 MGHDK, CDR2 SYGVNS. The CDR3 is made up of 13 amino acids. CDR3 DNA: TGTGCCAGCAGTGAATCAGGGATCAACACTGAAGCTTTC. Protein product: CASSESGINTEAF.

This chain uses TRBV9 with TRBJ1-3; D is undetermined. Germline loops: CDR1 SGDLS, CDR2 YYNGEE. V was shortened by 5 bases and J by 0 bases, with 21 bases between the two germline ends. There are 18 residues in the CDR3. CDR3 protein: CASSYSVLGSISGNTIYF. The CDR3 DNA sequence: TGTGCCAGCAGTTACTCGGTGCTAGGGTCGATCTCTGGAAACACCATATATTTT.

This clonotype was seen a handful of times. V gene TRBV5-6 combines with J gene TRBJ2-5; TRBD2 agrees at 7 bases. Trimming at V came to 3 bases and at J to 2 bases, leaving 1 base not matched to a gene. Germline values: CDR1 SGHDT, CDR2 YYEEEE. This CDR3 region has 13 residues. This CDR3 is CASSWRGQETQYF. The DNA of the CDR3 is TGTGCCAGCAGCTGGCGGGGGCAAGAGACCCAGTACTTC.

About this clonotype itself: A read error may account for a junction end that differs from germline. The genes are TRBV2 and TRBJ1-1; the match to TRBD1 covers 9 bases. The CDR3 is 14 amino acids. The germline V gene encodes CDR1 SNHLY and CDR2 FYNNEI. The CDR3 nucleotides are TGTCCCAGCAGGCCGGGACAGGGATGGACTGAAGCCTTCTTT. This encodes CPSRPGQGWTEAFF.

This clonotype has just a few counts. The chain uses TRBV13 and TRBJ1-3, with 9 bases aligning to TRBD1. The length of the CDR3 is 14 residues. Germline V gene data show CDR1 as PRHDT and CDR2 as FYEKMQ (reference sequence). The ends lost 4 bases at V and 4 bases at J; junction bases unmatched: 2. The CDR3 protein is CASSWGTGGNTIYF. The CDR3 nucleotides are TGTGCCAGCAGCTGGGGGACAGGGGGAAACACCATATATTTT.

This clonotype was counted between two and nine times. The V call is TRBV2, the J call TRBJ2-6; the D is unclear. Per the germline V gene, CDR1 is SNHLY and CDR2 is FYNNEI. The ends were cut back, 6 bases at V and 4 bases at J, with 10 bases in the middle. The CDR3 extends over 14 amino acids. The CDR3 DNA reads TGTGCCAGCAGCCAAAGGGCAGGGGCCAACGTCCTGACTTTC. Translating gives CASSQRAGANVLTF.

The genes are TRBV15 and TRBJ2-5, with D unclear. V was cut by 0 bases and J by 0 bases, with 14 bases left in between. CDR1 is LNHNV and CDR2 is YYDKDF in the germline V gene (reference sequence). The CDR3 spans 17 residues. The CDR3 DNA sequence: TGTGCCACCAGCAGAGATCTAGGTCCCACGTACCAAGAGACCCAGTACTTC. It yields the protein CATSRDLGPTYQETQYF. Based on the CDR3 plus reference TRBV15 and TRBJ2-5, the full variable domain is DAMVIQNPRYQVTQFGKPVTLSCSQTLNHNVMYWYQQKSSQAPKLLFHYYDKDFNNEADTPDNFQSRRPNTSFCFLDIRSPGLGDTAMYLCATSRDLGPTYQETQYFGPGTRLLVL.

This sequence joins TRBV6-5 and TRBJ2-7; TRBD2 matches 7 bases. Germline-derived CDR1 and CDR2 are MNHEY and SVGAGI. The V and J ends lost 0 bases and 0 bases, in that order; junction bases with no gene match: 8. The CDR3 totals 17 residues. The CDR3 loop is CASSYSGRGRGSYEQYF. CDR3 sequence (DNA): TGTGCCAGCAGTTACTCAGGTCGTGGGAGGGGCTCCTACGAGCAGTACTTC.

The V call is TRBV29-1, the J call TRBJ2-7; D gene ambiguous. The CDR3 contains 9 residues. Deletions cut 8 bases from V and 3 bases from J, with 5 bases between. Germline loops: CDR1 SQVTM, CDR2 ANQGSEA. CDR3 in DNA: TGCAGCTCCGACTACGAGCAGTACTTC. This translates into CSSDYEQYF.

This chain links TRBV3-1 with TRBJ1-2; TRBD1 aligns across 7 bases. The CDR3 totals 13 residues. Germline V gene sequence: CDR1 LGHDT, CDR2 YNNKEL (reference sequence). The J segment lost 8 bases and the V segment lost 3 bases, leaving 6 bases of the junction unmatched. The CDR3 loop reads CASSHDTGVGYTF. CDR3 in DNA: TGTGCCAGCAGCCATGATACAGGGGTCGGCTACACCTTC.

A word on this clonotype: One end of the junction does not line up with germline, which may come from a read error. The V call is TRBV10-3, the J call TRBJ2-5; D unclear. The CDR3 extends over 14 amino acids. CDR1 is ENHRY, CDR2 SYGVKD, per germline. The CDR3 here is CASSPGPSGETQYF. The DNA of the CDR3 is TGTGCCAGCAGTCCCGGGCCTTCGGGAGAGACCCAGTACTTC.